This TCR beta chain was recovered during a study of neurological immune-mediated disorders. Study-level background: The multiple sclerosis group of around 35 included 31 relapsing-remitting and 3 secondary progressive patients. Points from the study as a whole: HTLV-1-associated myelopathy had the most TCR clonal expansion, while multiple sclerosis had the least, a level that fell below healthy controls.

This clonotype was detected ten times or more. Its specificity is not known. TCRdb called the 5' RACE reads again in MiXCR, with one record for every CDR3 protein. The top ten hold 7.1% of the sample, which has about 58,000 distinct CDR3 sequences, about 3.7% seen once. The CDR3 spans 14 residues. Unmatched junction bases numbered 3, after V lost 4 bases and J lost 1 base. Per germline, CDR1 SGHDT and CDR2 YYEEEE. Material for sequencing was PBMCs. The source is a woman aged 55-70 years with multiple sclerosis. The chain couples TRBV5-6 to TRBJ2-5, with TRBD1 matching 8 bases. CDR3 sequence (DNA): TGTGCCAGCAGCAATGACAGGGGCCAAGAGACCCAGTACTTC. This codes for CASSNDRGQETQYF.